Listed below are T cell receptor beta chains from one sample, sequenced in a study of CD8 T cells in ankylosing spondylitis. A single record per CDR3 protein comes from TCRdb applying MiXCR to the 5' RACE reads. This sample carries 100,000 to 150,000 distinct CDR3 sequences, around 10% of them seen once, and the ten largest clones take 4.1%. Sequenced: blood, either unsorted or a sorted T cell fraction (not recorded which). Receptors were obtained from a female donor with ankylosing spondylitis or in good health (not recorded which). CDR3s include the opening cysteine and the closing phenylalanine or tryptophan. Fields, in order: CDR3 DNA, CDR3 protein, clone size, V gene, D gene, J gene. A D gene is named only where the DNA matches it firmly. Clone size appears in some rows only: once, few, many, or a class for an expanded clone.

TGTGCCAGCAGGTTGGACAGGGGATATACCAATGAAAAACTGTTTTTT | CASRLDRGYTNEKLFF | many | TRBV12-3/TRBV12-4 | TRBD1 | TRBJ1-4
TGTGCCAGCAGCTTGGTCACCTACAATGAGCAGTTCTTC | CASSLVTYNEQFF | many | TRBV5-4 | . | TRBJ2-1
TGCAGTGCTAGAGATCCTGGGACTAGCGGTGAGACCCAGTACTTC | CSARDPGTSGETQYF | many | TRBV20-1 | TRBD2 | TRBJ2-5
TGTGCCATCATGCTTGCGAAAGCGGGGTCCTACAATGAGCAGTTCTTC | CAIMLAKAGSYNEQFF | many | TRBV5-6 | TRBD2 | TRBJ2-1
TGTGCCAGCAGTCTCCAATACGAGCAGTACTTC | CASSLQYEQYF | many | TRBV28 | . | TRBJ2-7
TGTGCCAGCACCCCCTTGGGGGAGGGTAAACAGCCCCAGCATTTT | CASTPLGEGKQPQHF | many | TRBV5-8 | . | TRBJ1-5
TGCAGTGCGCCTAGCGGAGATACCGGGGAGCTGTTTTTT | CSAPSGDTGELFF | many | TRBV20-1 | TRBD2 | TRBJ2-2
TGCAGCGTTGAGGTGACTCTCTATGGCTACACCTTC | CSVEVTLYGYTF | many | TRBV29-1 | . | TRBJ1-2
TGTGCCAGCAGCTCAGATGGCTACACCTTC | CASSSDGYTF | many | TRBV7-9 | . | TRBJ1-2
TGCGCCAGCAGCCAGGGACTAGCTGTAGATACGCAGTATTTT | CASSQGLAVDTQYF | many | TRBV5-1 | TRBD2 | TRBJ2-3
TGCGCCAGCACCGGACAGGGGAACTATGGCTACACCTTC | CASTGQGNYGYTF | many | TRBV5-1 | TRBD1 | TRBJ1-2
TGTGTCAGCTCCCAAGACGGACAGGGGGCTTCACCCCTCCACTTT | CVSSQDGQGASPLHF | . | TRBV18 | TRBD1 | TRBJ1-6
TGTGCCAGCAGCTTGTCTGCGTTGGGTAACACTGAAGCTTTCTTT | CASSLSALGNTEAFF | . | TRBV7-9 | . | TRBJ1-1
TGTGCCAGCAGCTTTGGACGTAACTATGGCTACACCTTC | CASSFGRNYGYTF | many | TRBV11-3 | . | TRBJ1-2
TGCAGTGCTAGAGTCCCGGGGAGTTCCCACACCTTC | CSARVPGSSHTF | many | TRBV20-1 | . | TRBJ1-2
TGTGCCAGCAGCATCAGCCGGGACAGGAATAACATTCAGTACTTC | CASSISRDRNNIQYF | many | TRBV7-2 | TRBD1 | TRBJ2-4
TGTGCCAGCCTGGGGGGGATTGTCAACAATGAGCAGTTCTTC | CASLGGIVNNEQFF | many | TRBV18 | TRBD2 | TRBJ2-1
TGCGCCAGCAGCTTGTCCTACAATGAGCAGTTCTTC | CASSLSYNEQFF | many | TRBV5-1 | . | TRBJ2-1
TGTGCCAGTAGGAGTGGGAGGGATTGGCCCAATCAGCCCCAGCATTTT | CASRSGRDWPNQPQHF | many | TRBV19 | . | TRBJ1-5
TGTGCCATCAGCGAGGAGGACAGGGTATCGGATACGCAGTATTTT | CAISEEDRVSDTQYF | many | TRBV10-3 | TRBD1 | TRBJ2-3
TGCGCCAGCAGCTTGGCCATAGGGACCTTCAATGAGCAGTTCTTC | CASSLAIGTFNEQFF | many | TRBV5-1 | . | TRBJ2-1
TGTGCCAGCAGCTCCGGGACAGGGGAAAGCAATCAGCCCCAGCATTTT | CASSSGTGESNQPQHF | many | TRBV7-6 | TRBD1 | TRBJ1-5
TGCAGTGCTAGACCCGGAGATACGCAGTATTTT | CSARPGDTQYF | many | TRBV20-1 | . | TRBJ2-3
TGTGCCAGCAGTTACGCGATGCAAGATACGCAGTATTTT | CASSYAMQDTQYF | many | TRBV6-5 | . | TRBJ2-3
TGCAGTGCTAGTGGTGACCCGGCCTACAATGAGCAGTTCTTC | CSASGDPAYNEQFF | few | TRBV20-1 | . | TRBJ2-1
TGTGCCGCAGGGTCCTACGAGCAGTACTTC | CAAGSYEQYF | few | TRBV19 | . | TRBJ2-7
TGTGCCAGCAGCTTGGGACTAGCGGGAGTGTATGAGCAGTTCTTC | CASSLGLAGVYEQFF | many | TRBV7-2 | TRBD2 | TRBJ2-1
TGTGCCAGCAGTTTGACTGAAGCTTTCTTT | CASSLTEAFF | many | TRBV12-3/TRBV12-4 | . | TRBJ1-1
TGCGCCAGCAGCCAAGATCCATCCAGGGGCAATGAGCAGTTCTTC | CASSQDPSRGNEQFF | few | TRBV4-1 | . | TRBJ2-1
TGTGCCAGCAGCTTAGGTGGGACAGGGGCTGAGCAGTTCTTC | CASSLGGTGAEQFF | many | TRBV11-3 | TRBD1 | TRBJ2-1
TGTGCCATCAGTGAGGTCGCGGGACAGTCGGGTACTGAAGCTTTCTTT | CAISEVAGQSGTEAFF | many | TRBV10-3 | TRBD1 | TRBJ1-1
TGTGCCAGCAGCCAAGAGGTAGGTCGTGACTACGAGCAGTACTTC | CASSQEVGRDYEQYF | few | TRBV4-2 | . | TRBJ2-7
TGCGCCAGCAGCCCCAGGACCTTGTACATGAACACTGAAGCTTTCTTT | CASSPRTLYMNTEAFF | many | TRBV5-1 | . | TRBJ1-1
TGTGCCACCAGTGTTAGAGCGGGAGGGCCTAGCGAGCAGTTCTTC | CATSVRAGGPSEQFF | . | TRBV10-3 | TRBD2 | TRBJ2-1
TGTGCCAGCAGCCTGGGACAGGGCGGTGTAACTAATGAAAAACTGTTTTTT | CASSLGQGGVTNEKLFF | many | TRBV14 | TRBD1 | TRBJ1-4
TGTGTCAGCAGTCCGAGTGGCGGGGAGCTGTTTTTT | CVSSPSGGELFF | once | TRBV12-3/TRBV12-4 | . | TRBJ2-2
TGTGCCATCAGTGAGTCGCCAGGGAGGGTCGGCTACACCTTC | CAISESPGRVGYTF | . | TRBV10-3 | . | TRBJ1-2
TGCGCCAGCAGCTTCATGGACAGCCTTAGCACTGAAGCTTTCTTT | CASSFMDSLSTEAFF | few | TRBV5-1 | . | TRBJ1-1
TGTGCCAGCAGCCAAGGCGGACAGGGGGATCAGCCCCAGCATTTT | CASSQGGQGDQPQHF | . | TRBV3-1 | TRBD1 | TRBJ1-5
TGTGCCAGCAGCCCCAATGGGGACTATGGCTACACCTTC | CASSPNGDYGYTF | many | TRBV7-9 | . | TRBJ1-2
TGCGCCAGCAGCTTGGTCCTAGGCGGTTCCTACGAGCAGTACTTC | CASSLVLGGSYEQYF | . | TRBV5-1 | . | TRBJ2-7
TGCGCCAGCAGTCAGCTAGCCGATCTTTTCTTC | CASSQLADLFF | many | TRBV5-1 | . | TRBJ2-1
TGTGCCAGCAGCTTACGGGGGAGGGATACGCAGTATTTT | CASSLRGRDTQYF | few | TRBV7-7 | . | TRBJ2-3
TGTGCCAGCAGTGCCGTCGGGGACAGGGACACCGGGGAGCTGTTTTTT | CASSAVGDRDTGELFF | . | TRBV2 | TRBD1 | TRBJ2-2
TGTGCCAGCAGCTTTGGAGAAGGATATGACACTGAAGCTTTCTTT | CASSFGEGYDTEAFF | . | TRBV11-3 | . | TRBJ1-1